This TCR beta chain was identified in a study of tumor and adjacent non-tumor tissue in lung cancer. Study at large: The patients, 10 to 11 men and five or six women, were about 31 to 76 with stage I to III disease. Samples averaged roughly 4.2 million productive TCRbeta reads each.

The library came from three nested PCR rounds adapted from ARM-PCR protocols. Each CDR3 protein gets one entry after TCRdb re-called the multiplex PCR reads with MiXCR. The table has approximately 71,000 distinct CDR3 sequences, about three fifths seen once. In germline, CDR1 is DFQATT, CDR2 SNEGSKA (reference sequence). Between the trimmed V and J ends, which lost 6 bases and 6 bases, there was a span of 21 bases. The CDR3 has 14 amino acids. For this clonotype: The target antigen is unknown. Since the CDR3 does not end with the conserved phenylalanine or tryptophan, this likely comes from a read error.

RNA was extracted from bulk tissue without any cell sorting. Study conclusions and caveats: Significantly higher TCR diversity was found in tumor than normal lung.

The source is a man aged 45-65 years with non-small cell lung cancer. This chain uses TRBV20-1 with TRBJ2-7; no clear D gene. Sequencing used lung tumor tissue. Here the CDR3 reads CSAPLTLTQFEQYI. In nucleotides, the CDR3 is TGCAGTGCCCCCCTAACGTTGACCCAATTCGAGCAGTACATC.